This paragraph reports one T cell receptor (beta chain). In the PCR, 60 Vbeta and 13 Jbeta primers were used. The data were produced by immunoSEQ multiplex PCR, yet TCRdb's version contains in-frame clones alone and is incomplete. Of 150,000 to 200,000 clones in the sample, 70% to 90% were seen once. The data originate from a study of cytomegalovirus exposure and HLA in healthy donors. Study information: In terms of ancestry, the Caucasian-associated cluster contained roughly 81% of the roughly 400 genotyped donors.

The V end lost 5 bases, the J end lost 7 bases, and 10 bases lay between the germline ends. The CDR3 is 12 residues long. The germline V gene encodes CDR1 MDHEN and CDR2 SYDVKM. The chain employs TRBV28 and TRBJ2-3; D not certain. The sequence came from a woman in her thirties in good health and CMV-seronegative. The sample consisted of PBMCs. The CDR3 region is CASSPTTNTQYF. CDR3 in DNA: TGTGCCAGCAGTCCGACGACAAATACGCAGTATTTT.